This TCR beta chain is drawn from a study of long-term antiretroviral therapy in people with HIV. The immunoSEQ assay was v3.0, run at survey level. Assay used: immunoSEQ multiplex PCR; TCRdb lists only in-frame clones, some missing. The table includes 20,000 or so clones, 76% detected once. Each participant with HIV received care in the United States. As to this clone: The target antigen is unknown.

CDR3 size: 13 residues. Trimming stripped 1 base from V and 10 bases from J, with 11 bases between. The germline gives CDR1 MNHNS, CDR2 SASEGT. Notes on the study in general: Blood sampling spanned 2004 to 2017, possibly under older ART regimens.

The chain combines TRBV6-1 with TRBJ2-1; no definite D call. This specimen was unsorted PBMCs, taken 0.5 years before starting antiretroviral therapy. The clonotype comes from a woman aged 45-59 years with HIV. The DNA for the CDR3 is TGTGCCAGCAGTGAAGTGTCCTTCGGGGAGCAGTTCTTC. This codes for CASSEVSFGEQFF.